This TCR beta chain was documented in a study of T-cell reconstitution after alpha-beta-depleted transplantation in children. Overall study results and limits: Where alpha-beta T cells came from about two months after transplant was reportedly several hundred expanded graft clones.

In germline, CDR1 is SGHRS, CDR2 YFSETQ. The ends were cut back, 1 base at V and 8 bases at J, with 7 bases in the middle. The CDR3 runs to 12 residues. About this clonotype itself: Antigen unknown.

Unique molecular identifiers were incorporated during preparation of the TCRbeta library. TCRdb reprocessed the PCR reads with MiXCR, giving one entry per CDR3 protein. The sample consists of about 830,000 distinct CDR3 sequences, roughly 15% of them appearing once. This chain joins TRBV5-1 and TRBJ1-3; tentative D call: TRBD1 (5 bases). This receptor was obtained from a male patient younger than 18 who had a stem cell transplant for acute lymphoblastic leukemia, so the T cells may come from the graft donor. The sequenced sample was PBMCs, mostly from graft donor cells, obtained 360 days after TCRalphabeta/CD19-depleted stem cell transplant. This CDR3 is CASSLPGDTIYF. For the CDR3, the DNA is TGCGCCAGCAGCTTGCCGGGGGACACCATATATTTT.